These 16 T cell receptor beta chains were sequenced from one sample in a study of PD-1 blockade in classical Hodgkin lymphoma. Every patient relapsed after autologous stem cell transplantation, and brentuximab vedotin exposure varied. Starting with thawed PBMCs, CD4+ T cells were purified by magnetic negative selection. Using immunoSEQ multiplex PCR, the repertoire was profiled, and TCRdb retains in-frame clones only, with some absent. The sample lists some 8,900 clones, 80% to 85% occurring once. The source was CD4+ T cells from blood, collected at baseline. The source of these receptors is a human donor with classical Hodgkin lymphoma.

The chain uses TRBV27 and TRBJ1-4; perhaps TRBD1 as D (5 bases). The CDR3 extends over 13 amino acids. V lost 6 bases to trimming and J lost 0 bases, with 5 bases between them. Per germline, CDR1 MNHEY and CDR2 SMNVEV (reference sequence). CDR3 DNA sequence: TGTGCCAGCAGGACAGCAACTAATGAAAAACTGTTTTTT. Encoded protein: CASRTATNEKLFF.

The sample holds a few counts of this clone. V and J are TRBV5-1 and TRBJ2-5; TRBD2 matches at 14 bases. With V trimmed by 5 bases and J by 5 bases, 5 bases remained unmatched. The V gene's germline CDR1 is SGHRS and CDR2 YFSETQ. The length of the CDR3 is 15 residues. Here the CDR3 reads CASRTSGRAGETQYF. In nucleotides, the CDR3 is TGCGCCAGCAGGACTAGCGGGAGGGCCGGGGAGACCCAGTACTTC.

The rearrangement links TRBV18 to TRBJ2-5, with 11 bases aligning to TRBD1. CDR1 KGHSH and CDR2 LQKENI come from the germline V gene. The CDR3 runs to 15 residues. Germline trimming cut 4 bases from V and 1 base from J; bases unmatched to any gene: 2. The CDR3 DNA follows: TGTGCCAGCTCACTCGGGACAGGGGGCCAAGAGACCCAGTACTTC. Amino acid sequence: CASSLGTGGQETQYF. Complete variable domain (other parts from reference TRBV18 and TRBJ2-5): NAGVMQNPRHLVRRRGQEARLRCSPMKGHSHVYWYRQLPEEGLKFMVYLQKENIIDESGMPKERFSAEFPKEGPSILRIQQVVRGDSAAYFCASSLGTGGQETQYFGPGTRLLVL.

This clone showed up just once. This sequence joins TRBV28 and TRBJ1-5, with a weak D call TRBD1 (6 bases). CDR3 length: 14 residues. V was clipped by 6 bases and J by 7 bases, with 16 bases between them. Germline lookup yields CDR1 MDHEN and CDR2 SYDVKM. The CDR3 is CASRRDILGQPQHF. As DNA, the CDR3 is TGTGCCAGCAGACGGGACATCCTAGGACAGCCCCAGCATTTT.

V and J are TRBV5-1 and TRBJ2-2, with a tentative D call TRBD2 (6 bases). V lost 1 base and J 6 bases, leaving 13 bases between the germline ends. CDR1 SGHRS and CDR2 YFSETQ come from the germline V gene. This CDR3 comprises 15 residues. This CDR3 reads CASSLMGGDAGELFF. In DNA form, the CDR3 reads TGCGCCAGCAGCTTGATGGGGGGAGACGCCGGGGAGCTGTTTTTT. The full variable domain, completed using reference TRBV5-1 and TRBJ2-2, is KAGVTQTPRYLIKTRGQQVTLSCSPISGHRSVSWYQQTPGQGLQFLFEYFSETQRNKGNFPGRFSGRQFSNSRSEMNVSTLELGDSALYLCASSLMGGDAGELFFGEGSRLTVL.

This clone was counted a single time. The gene calls are TRBV5-6 and TRBJ2-5; D call uncertain. The CDR3 spans 17 residues. CDR1 is SGHDT, CDR2 YYEEEE, per germline. Trimming removed 0 bases from V and 0 bases from J, with 15 bases in between. Here the CDR3 DNA reads TGTGCCAGCAGCTTGGTAGGTAGGGTACCGGACCAAGAGACCCAGTACTTC. Amino acids: CASSLVGRVPDQETQYF.

The rearrangement links TRBV5-5 to TRBJ2-7; D is tentatively TRBD1 or TRBD2 (7 bases each). The CDR3 spans 14 residues. V was trimmed by 0 bases and J by 4 bases, leaving 11 bases between them. Germline V gene sequence: CDR1 SGHKS, CDR2 YYEKEE (reference sequence). CDR3 DNA sequence: TGTGCCAGCAGCTTGGTTCAGGGGGGGTACGAGCAGTACTTC. Its protein product is CASSLVQGGYEQYF.

The chain uses TRBV2 and TRBJ1-3; no firm D call. Deletions cut 2 bases from V and 7 bases from J, with 18 bases between. Germline V gene sequence: CDR1 SNHLY, CDR2 FYNNEI. The length of the CDR3 is 16 residues. CDR3 in DNA: TGTGCCAGCAGTGAATCGTCAGGTTTTTATATGAACACCATATATTTT. As protein: CASSESSGFYMNTIYF.

This chain joins TRBV18 and TRBJ1-5; 7 bases fit TRBD1. V dropped 4 bases and J dropped 0; count of bases not matched to a gene: 6. Per the germline V gene, CDR1 is KGHSH and CDR2 is LQKENI. The CDR3 has 16 residues. CDR3 DNA: TGTGCCAGCTCACACGACAGGGCCTATAGCAATCAGCCCCAGCATTTT. This gives the protein CASSHDRAYSNQPQHF.

The V gene is TRBV10-3, the J gene TRBJ2-2; 8 bases agree with TRBD1. V was clipped by 10 bases and J by 3 bases; unmatched bases: 7. The CDR3 runs to 14 residues. CDR1 ENHRY and CDR2 SYGVKD come from the germline V gene. This chain's CDR3 is CATSGTGDTGELFF. Here the CDR3 DNA reads TGTGCCACGTCCGGGACAGGCGACACCGGGGAGCTGTTTTTT.

This chain uses TRBV9 with TRBJ2-1; D is uncertain. From germline, CDR1 is SGDLS and CDR2 YYNGEE. CDR3 length: 13 residues. V lost 0 bases and J lost 8, with 9 bases in between. CDR3 residues: CASSVGAHDEQFF. The CDR3, as DNA: TGTGCCAGCAGCGTAGGTGCCCACGATGAGCAGTTCTTC. Together with reference TRBV9 and TRBJ2-1, the CDR3 gives the full variable domain: DSGVTQTPKHLITATGQRVTLRCSPRSGDLSVYWYQQSLDQGLQFLIQYYNGEERAKGNILERFSAQQFPDLHSELNLSSLELGDSALYFCASSVGAHDEQFFGPGTRLTVL.

The chain joins TRBV6-5 to TRBJ1-1; no clear D gene. Germline assignment: CDR1 MNHEY and CDR2 SVGAGI. CDR3 length equals 14 residues. Trimming pared 0 bases from V and 2 bases from J, leaving 7 bases between. CDR3 residues: CASSYSGTNTEAFF. The CDR3 nucleotides are TGTGCCAGCAGTTACTCCGGAACCAACACTGAAGCTTTCTTT.

V gene TRBV25-1 combines with J gene TRBJ1-2; D not resolved. Trimming stripped 1 base from V and 8 bases from J, with 11 bases between. The germline V gene encodes CDR1 MGHDK and CDR2 SYGVNS. CDR3 size: 13 residues. The CDR3 nucleotides are TGTGCCAGCAGTGAATTAGGAGGGAACGGCTACACCTTC. Amino acids: CASSELGGNGYTF.

This rearrangement joins TRBV19 to TRBJ2-1, with 9 bases aligning to TRBD2. The ends lost 0 bases at V and 0 bases at J; junction bases unmatched: 3. CDR3 size: 17 residues. The germline CDR1 and CDR2 sequences are LNHDA and SQIVND (reference sequence). As DNA, the CDR3 is TGTGCCAGTAGTATAGATGATAGCGGGAGCTCCTACAATGAGCAGTTCTTC. Translating gives CASSIDDSGSSYNEQFF.

This clone was seen only a few times. This chain links TRBV7-3 with TRBJ2-3, with TRBD1 as a possible D gene (6 bases). Germline CDR1 SGHTA, CDR2 FQGTGA. V was pared by 5 bases and J by 0 bases, with 12 bases between. This CDR3 has 15 amino acids. CDR3 nucleotides: TGTGCCAGCAGCCCACAGGGTCTCAGCACAGATACGCAGTATTTT. The encoded protein is CASSPQGLSTDTQYF.

The chain uses TRBV5-1 and TRBJ2-1; tentative D call: TRBD2 (5 bases). CDR1 SGHRS and CDR2 YFSETQ come from the germline V gene. The germline V and J ends were trimmed by 7 bases and 6 bases, with 17 bases remaining between them. The CDR3 covers 14 residues. For the CDR3, the DNA is TGCGCCAGCGCAGACCGGGGATTCGGCAATGAGCAGTTCTTC. It specifies CASADRGFGNEQFF.